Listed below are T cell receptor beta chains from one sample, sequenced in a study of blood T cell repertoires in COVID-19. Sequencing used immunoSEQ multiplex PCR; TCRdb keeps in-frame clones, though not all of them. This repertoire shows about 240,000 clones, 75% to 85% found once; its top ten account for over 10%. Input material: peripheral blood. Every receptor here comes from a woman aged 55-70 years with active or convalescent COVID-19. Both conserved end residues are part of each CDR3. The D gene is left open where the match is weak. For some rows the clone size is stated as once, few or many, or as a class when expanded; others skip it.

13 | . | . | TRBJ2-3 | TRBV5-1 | TGCGCCAGCAGCCCCCAGGTCACAGATACGCAGTATTTT | CASSPQVTDTQYF
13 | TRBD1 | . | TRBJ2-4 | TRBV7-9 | TGTGCCAGCAGCTCGGGACAGTTGGACATTCAGTACTTC | CASSSGQLDIQYF
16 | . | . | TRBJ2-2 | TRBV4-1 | TGCGCCAGCAGCCAAGTAGGAGGATGGAGGACCGGGGAGCTGTTTTTT | CASSQVGGWRTGELFF
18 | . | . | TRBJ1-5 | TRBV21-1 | TGTGCCAGCAGCAAAGGGAAGGACAGGGGTTTTAGCAATCAGCCCCAGCATTTT | CASSKGKDRGFSNQPQHF
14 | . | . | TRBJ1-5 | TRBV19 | TGTGCCAGTAGGGAGGGGCGTCGCAATCAGCCCCAGCATTTT | CASREGRRNQPQHF
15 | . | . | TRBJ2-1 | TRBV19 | TGTGCCAGTAGTCGGGGGGCTTCTTACTACAATGAGCAGTTCTTC | CASSRGASYYNEQFF
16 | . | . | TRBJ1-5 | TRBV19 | TGTGCCAGTAGTATAGCCCATATACAATTCTATCAGCCCCAGCATTTT | CASSIAHIQFYQPQHF
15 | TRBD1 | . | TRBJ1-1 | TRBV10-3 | TGTGCCATCAGTGACAACAGGGGGCCGAACACTGAAGCTTTCTTT | CAISDNRGPNTEAFF
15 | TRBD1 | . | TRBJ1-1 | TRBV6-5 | TGTGCCAGCAGTAAATCAGGGGGCCGGAACACTGAAGCTTTCTTT | CASSKSGGRNTEAFF
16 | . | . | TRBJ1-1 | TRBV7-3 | TGTGCCAGCAGCTTAAAGTCCAGACAGGCGAACACTGAAGCTTTCTTT | CASSLKSRQANTEAFF
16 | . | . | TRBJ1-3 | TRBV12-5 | TGTGCTAGTGACCGCCGAACGGGGGGGTCTGGAAACACCATATATTTT | CASDRRTGGSGNTIYF
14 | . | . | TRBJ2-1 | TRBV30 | TGTGCCTGGAGTATGTCTAGCTCCTACAATGAGCAGTTCTTC | CAWSMSSSYNEQFF
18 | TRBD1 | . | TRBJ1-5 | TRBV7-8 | TGTGCCAGCAGCTCTCCGGGACAGGCACAGAAAAGCAATCAGCCCCAGCATTTT | CASSSPGQAQKSNQPQHF
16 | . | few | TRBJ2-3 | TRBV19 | TGTGCCAGTTCGGGAGGGACAGATTGGGCAGCAGATACGCAGTATTTT | CASSGGTDWAADTQYF
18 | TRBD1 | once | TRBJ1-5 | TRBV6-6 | TGTGCCAGCAGTCCACCCCGGACAGGGTTGGGTTTTAATCAGCCCCAGCATTTT | CASSPPRTGLGFNQPQHF
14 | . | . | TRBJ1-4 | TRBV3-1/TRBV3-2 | TGTGCCAGCAGCCAAGGGGAGGGATGGGAAAAACTGTTTTTT | CASSQGEGWEKLFF
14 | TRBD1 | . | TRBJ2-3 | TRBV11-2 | TGTGCCAGCAGCCGACAGGGGGTTACAGATACGCAGTATTTT | CASSRQGVTDTQYF
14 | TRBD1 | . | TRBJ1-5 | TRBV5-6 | TGTGCCAGCAGCCGTCAGGGGGAAAATCAGCCCCAGCATTTT | CASSRQGENQPQHF
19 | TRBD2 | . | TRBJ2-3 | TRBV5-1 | TGCGCCAGCAGCGTACGACTAGCGGGGGGGCCCGATGATCCAGATACGCAGTATTTT | CASSVRLAGGPDDPDTQYF
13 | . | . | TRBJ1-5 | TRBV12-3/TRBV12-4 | TGTGCCAGCAGTTTTCTCAGGGATCAGCCCCAGCATTTT | CASSFLRDQPQHF
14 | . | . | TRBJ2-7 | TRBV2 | TGTGCCAGCACGGGTAGGTCACCGGGAGAGGAGCAGTACTTC | CASTGRSPGEEQYF
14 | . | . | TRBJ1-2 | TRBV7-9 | TGTGCCAGCAGCTTCGGCAGGGGAGAGAATGGCTACACCTTC | CASSFGRGENGYTF
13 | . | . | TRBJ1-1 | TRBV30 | TGTGCCTGGAGTGTAGCCTGGAACACTGAAGCTTTCTTT | CAWSVAWNTEAFF
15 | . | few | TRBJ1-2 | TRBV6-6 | TGTGCCAGCAGCCAACTCATCCGGGGGGGGGATGGCTACACCTTC | CASSQLIRGGDGYTF
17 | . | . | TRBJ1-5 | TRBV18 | TGTGCCAGCTCACCAATGGTATCGCAGGGGCGCAATCAGCCCCAGCATTTT | CASSPMVSQGRNQPQHF
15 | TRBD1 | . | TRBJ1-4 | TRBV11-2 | TGTGCCAGCAGCTTATACGGACAGGGGAGGGAAAAACTGTTTTTT | CASSLYGQGREKLFF
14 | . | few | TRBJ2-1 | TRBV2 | TGTGCCAGCAAGACTAGTAATGGCTACAATGAGCAGTTCTTC | CASKTSNGYNEQFF
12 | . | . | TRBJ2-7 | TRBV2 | TGTGCCAGCAGGGGAGGTGACTACGAGCAGTACTTC | CASRGGDYEQYF
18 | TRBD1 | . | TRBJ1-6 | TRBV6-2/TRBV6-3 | TGTGCCAGCAGTTACTCACCGGGACAGGACTCCTATAATTCACCCCTCCACTTT | CASSYSPGQDSYNSPLHF
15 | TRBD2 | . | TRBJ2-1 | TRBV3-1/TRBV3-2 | TGTGCCAGCAGCCAAGGGGCCGGGACTAGCAGTGAGCAGTTCTTC | CASSQGAGTSSEQFF
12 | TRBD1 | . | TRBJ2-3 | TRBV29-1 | TGCAGCGTACAGGGGATCGGGGATACGCAGTATTTT | CSVQGIGDTQYF
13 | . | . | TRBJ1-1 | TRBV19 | TGTGCCAGTAGTATGGGGGCGAGGACTGAAGCTTTCTTT | CASSMGARTEAFF
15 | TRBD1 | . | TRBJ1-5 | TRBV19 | TGTGCCAGTAGTATGGTGGACAGGGCGAATCAGCCCCAGCATTTT | CASSMVDRANQPQHF
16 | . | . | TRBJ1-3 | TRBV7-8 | TGTGCCAGCAGCCGAGGGGTCAGGTCGGGAGGAAACACCATATATTTT | CASSRGVRSGGNTIYF
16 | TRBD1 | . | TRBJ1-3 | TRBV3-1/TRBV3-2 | TGTGCCAGCAGCCAAGTAGGGGGCTATGATGGAAACACCATATATTTT | CASSQVGGYDGNTIYF
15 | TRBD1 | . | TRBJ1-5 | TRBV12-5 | TGTGCTAGTGGCCCCTCCGGGACAGGGTATCAGCCCCAGCATTTT | CASGPSGTGYQPQHF